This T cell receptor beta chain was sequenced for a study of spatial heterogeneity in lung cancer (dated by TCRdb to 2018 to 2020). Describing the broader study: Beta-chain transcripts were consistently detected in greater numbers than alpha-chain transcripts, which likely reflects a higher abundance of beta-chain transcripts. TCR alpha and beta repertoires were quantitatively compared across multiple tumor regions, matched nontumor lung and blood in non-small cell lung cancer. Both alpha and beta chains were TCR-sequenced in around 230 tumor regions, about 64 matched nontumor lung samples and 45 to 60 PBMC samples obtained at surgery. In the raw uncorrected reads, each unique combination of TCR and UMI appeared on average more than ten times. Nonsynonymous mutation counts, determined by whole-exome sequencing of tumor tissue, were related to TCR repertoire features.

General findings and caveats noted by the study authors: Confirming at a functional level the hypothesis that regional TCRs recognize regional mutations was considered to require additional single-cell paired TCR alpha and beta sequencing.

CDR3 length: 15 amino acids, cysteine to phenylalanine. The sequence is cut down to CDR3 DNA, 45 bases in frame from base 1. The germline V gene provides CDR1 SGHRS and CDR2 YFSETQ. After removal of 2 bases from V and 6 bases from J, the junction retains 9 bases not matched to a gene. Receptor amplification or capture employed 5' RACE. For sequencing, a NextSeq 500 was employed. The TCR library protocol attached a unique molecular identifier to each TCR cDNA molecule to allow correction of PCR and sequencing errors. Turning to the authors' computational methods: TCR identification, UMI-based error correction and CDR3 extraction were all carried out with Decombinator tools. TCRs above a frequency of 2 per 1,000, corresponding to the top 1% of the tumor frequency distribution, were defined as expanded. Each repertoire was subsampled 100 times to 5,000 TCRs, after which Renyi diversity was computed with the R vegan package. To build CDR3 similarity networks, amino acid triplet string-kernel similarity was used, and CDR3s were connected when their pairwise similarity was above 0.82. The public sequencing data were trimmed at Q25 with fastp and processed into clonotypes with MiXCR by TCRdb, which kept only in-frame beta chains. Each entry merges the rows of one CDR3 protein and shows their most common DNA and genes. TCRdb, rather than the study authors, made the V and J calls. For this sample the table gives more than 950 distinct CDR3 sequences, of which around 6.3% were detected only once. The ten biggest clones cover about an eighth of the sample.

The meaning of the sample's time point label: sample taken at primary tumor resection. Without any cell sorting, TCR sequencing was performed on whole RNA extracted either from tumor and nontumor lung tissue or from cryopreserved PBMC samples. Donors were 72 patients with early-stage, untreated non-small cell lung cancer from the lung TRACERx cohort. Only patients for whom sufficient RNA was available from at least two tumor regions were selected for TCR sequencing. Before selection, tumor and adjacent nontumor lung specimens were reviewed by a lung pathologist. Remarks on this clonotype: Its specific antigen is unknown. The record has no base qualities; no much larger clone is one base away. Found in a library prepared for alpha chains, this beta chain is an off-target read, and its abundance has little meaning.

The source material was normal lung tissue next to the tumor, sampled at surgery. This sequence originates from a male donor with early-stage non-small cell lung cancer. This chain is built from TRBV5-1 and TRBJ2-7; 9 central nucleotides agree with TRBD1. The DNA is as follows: TGCGCCAGCAGCTTACCCGGGACAGGGTTTGGCGAGCAGTACTTC. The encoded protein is CASSLPGTGFGEQYF.